The 17 T cell receptor beta chains presented below share a single source sample, sequenced in a study of CD8 T cells in ankylosing spondylitis. What these receptors recognize is not known. Study-level results: What seemed typical of ankylosing spondylitis blood was a TCR beta motif built from under 10 highly homologous variants.

TCRdb re-analysed the 5' RACE reads in MiXCR, keeping a single row per CDR3 protein. The data contain hundreds of thousands of distinct CDR3 sequences, about 16% of them seen just once; the ten biggest clones take up approximately 40%. Sequenced input: blood, either unsorted or a sorted T cell fraction (not recorded which). The receptors were sampled from a male donor with ankylosing spondylitis.

This clonotype was found many times. This rearrangement joins TRBV9 to TRBJ1-5; D gene ambiguous. V lost 9 bases and J 5 bases, leaving 12 bases between the germline ends. This CDR3 spans 12 amino acids. CDR1 is SGDLS and CDR2 is YYNGEE in the germline V gene. The DNA of the CDR3 is TGTGCCAACCGGAGGGAAGATCAGCCCCAGCATTTT. It specifies CANRREDQPQHF.

This clonotype was seen many times. The chain carries TRBV7-9 and TRBJ2-1; D remains unclear. The CDR3 totals 15 residues. With 0 bases removed from V and 4 bases from J, the gap between germline ends came to 10 bases. Germline V CDR1 and CDR2: SEHNR, FQNEAQ (reference sequence). This CDR3 is CASSLAVGYYNEQFF. The CDR3 bases are TGTGCCAGCAGCTTAGCGGTGGGGTATTACAATGAGCAGTTCTTC.

This clonotype has at least ten counts. The CDR3 DNA follows: TGCAGCGCAGTCGCCGGGACACGGAACACCGGGGAGCTGTTTTTT. Translating it yields CSAVAGTRNTGELFF. V is TRBV29-1 and J is TRBJ2-2, with TRBD1 as a possible D gene (6 bases). Germline V lookup: CDR1 SQVTM, CDR2 ANQGSEA. This CDR3 spans 15 amino acids. The V and J ends lost 7 bases and 1 base respectively, with 16 bases between them.

The chain uses TRBV7-9 and TRBJ2-5; 7 bases are shared with TRBD2. Germline CDR1 and CDR2: SEHNR and FQNEAQ (reference sequence). The CDR3 is made up of 14 amino acids. V was pared by 4 bases and J by 4 bases, with 6 bases of the junction left unmatched. The CDR3 sequence: CASSSPSGGETQYF. In DNA, the CDR3 is TGTGCCAGCAGCTCACCTAGCGGTGGAGAGACCCAGTACTTC. Filled out from reference TRBV7-9 and TRBJ2-5, the complete variable domain reads DTGVSQNPRHKITKRGQNVTFRCDPISEHNRLYWYRQTLGQGPEFLTYFQNEAQLEKSRLLSDRFSAERPKGSFSTLEIQRTEQGDSAMYLCASSSPSGGETQYFGPGTRLLVL.

For this clonotype: One end of the junction does not line up with germline, which may come from a read error. CDR3 DNA: TGTGCCAGCAGGGAAGCGGGAGGTTCATACAATGAGCAGTTCTTC. Translated, it gives CASREAGGSYNEQFF. The V and J genes are TRBV6-1 and TRBJ2-1, with 9 positions matching TRBD2. CDR1 MNHNS and CDR2 SASEGT come from the germline V gene. This CDR3 spans 15 amino acids.

This clonotype has only a few counts. The chain combines TRBV27 with TRBJ2-6; a possible D gene is TRBD2 (6 bases). In germline, CDR1 is MNHEY, CDR2 SMNVEV (reference sequence). Trimming cost V 2 bases and J 4 bases, with 18 bases left between them. CDR3 size: 18 residues. The CDR3, as DNA: TGTGCCAGCAGTTTAACCGGCAGGGACTTATCCGGGGCCAACGTCCTGACTTTC. This sequence encodes CASSLTGRDLSGANVLTF.

This clonotype was counted at least ten times. The CDR3 DNA reads as TGCGCCAGCAGCTTGCTCCACAACTACAATGAGCAGTTCTTC. Translation: CASSLLHNYNEQFF. The chain carries TRBV5-1 and TRBJ2-1; no definite D call. Trimming stripped 1 base from V and 3 bases from J, with 8 bases between. Germline CDR1 reads SGHRS; CDR2 reads YFSETQ. This CDR3 is 14 amino acids long.

This clonotype has just a few counts. The chain joins TRBV11-2 to TRBJ1-1, with D unresolved. With 5 bases removed from V and 8 bases from J, the gap between germline ends came to 12 bases. The CDR3 loop spans 12 amino acids. Germline CDR1 SGHAT, CDR2 FQNNGV. CDR3 loop: CASSGSMKEAFF. In DNA form, the CDR3 reads TGTGCCAGCAGCGGATCGATGAAGGAAGCTTTCTTT.

This rearrangement joins TRBV19 to TRBJ2-1; TRBD1 matches at 9 bases. The CDR3 contains 16 residues. Germline values: CDR1 LNHDA, CDR2 SQIVND (reference sequence). V lost 5 bases to trimming and J lost 4 bases; unmatched junction nucleotides: 9. The CDR3 sequence: CASSLMTGGMYNEQFF. The CDR3 nucleotides read TGTGCCAGTAGTTTAATGACAGGGGGAATGTACAATGAGCAGTTCTTC. Full variable domain (outside the CDR3, taken from reference TRBV19 and TRBJ2-1): DGGITQSPKYLFRKEGQNVTLSCEQNLNHDAMYWYRQDPGQGLRLIYYSQIVNDFQKGDIAEGYSVSREKKESFPLTVTSAQKNPTAFYLCASSLMTGGMYNEQFFGPGTRLTVL.

V gene TRBV28 combines with J gene TRBJ2-5; TRBD2 agrees at 7 bases. The CDR3 runs 16 residues. V trimming: 1 base; J trimming: 1 base; junction bases outside the gene matches: 6. Germline assignment: CDR1 MDHEN and CDR2 SYDVKM. The CDR3 protein is CASSLSWWEGQETQYF. Here the CDR3 DNA reads TGTGCCAGCAGTTTATCATGGTGGGAGGGCCAAGAGACCCAGTACTTC.

This clonotype was recorded a few times. The genes are TRBV11-2 and TRBJ1-2; a possible D gene is TRBD1 (5 bases). The CDR3 runs 16 residues. Trimming cost V 3 bases and J 4 bases, with 18 bases left between them. Germline V gene sequence: CDR1 SGHAT, CDR2 FQNNGV. CDR3 bases: TGTGCCAGCAGCTTTGGTGGACAAACTTTTCTCTATGGCTACACCTTC. Protein sequence: CASSFGGQTFLYGYTF.

The sample holds a few counts of this clonotype. The chain combines TRBV27 with TRBJ1-1; 9 bases line up with TRBD1. The CDR3 is 14 residues long. In germline, CDR1 is MNHEY, CDR2 SMNVEV (reference sequence). The V gene end was trimmed by 6 bases and the J gene end by 5 bases; junction bases not matched to a gene: 7. In nucleotides, the CDR3 is TGTGCCAGCAGCATACAGGGGGCGCTTACTGAAGCTTTCTTT. It codes for CASSIQGALTEAFF.

This clonotype was counted only a few times. This rearrangement joins TRBV12-3 or TRBV12-4 to TRBJ2-7; no clear D. V was shortened by 3 bases and J by 4 bases, with 7 bases between the two germline ends. This CDR3 comprises 12 residues. CDR3 region: CASSFGRYEQYF. DNA for the CDR3: TGTGCCAGCAGTTTTGGACGATACGAGCAGTACTTC.

This clonotype has only one observation. The chain links TRBV3-1 to TRBJ2-5; 9 nucleotides align to TRBD2. Germline CDR1 and CDR2: LGHDT and YNNKEL (reference sequence). The V segment lost 0 bases and the J segment 4 bases; nucleotides outside the gene matches: 6. The CDR3 has 16 residues. The CDR3 bases are TGTGCCAGCAGCCAAGACGCGGGAGGGATGGGAGAGACCCAGTACTTC. Its translation is CASSQDAGGMGETQYF.

The rearrangement joins TRBV13 to TRBJ2-1; TRBD2 matches at 7 bases. The germline V gene encodes CDR1 PRHDT and CDR2 FYEKMQ (reference sequence). V was pared by 1 base and J by 8 bases, with 5 bases of the junction left unmatched. CDR3 length: 14 amino acids. CDR3 DNA: TGTGCCAGCAGCTTAGCGGGGGGTAACGATGAGCAGTTCTTC. Its protein is CASSLAGGNDEQFF.

The sample holds a few counts of this clonotype. CDR3 amino acids: CASSLAPQGGINGYTF. In nucleotides, the CDR3 is TGTGCCAGCAGTTTAGCTCCCCAAGGGGGCATTAATGGCTACACCTTC. The chain uses TRBV27 and TRBJ1-2, with 7 nucleotides matching TRBD1. The junction had 12 bases not matched to a gene; V was cut back by 2 bases and J by 6 bases. Germline CDR1 and CDR2: MNHEY and SMNVEV (reference sequence). The CDR3 has 16 amino acids.

The chain employs TRBV7-3 and TRBJ1-5, with 7 positions matching TRBD1. Germline assignment: CDR1 SGHTA and CDR2 FQGTGA. This CDR3 contains 15 residues. V lost 7 bases, J lost 11 bases, and 17 bases stayed unmatched. CDR3 DNA: TGTGCCAGCACCACCGGGACAGTCGACGGATCGGCCCAGCATTTT. The encoded protein is CASTTGTVDGSAQHF.